This TCR beta chain was sequenced for a study of blood T cell repertoires in COVID-19. At the level of the study: Some COVID-19 samples were acute and others convalescent; all came from the United States, Italy and Spain. In each case, the material was cDNA or gDNA derived from T cells, B-cell-depleted T cells, or PBMCs.

Germline assignment: CDR1 LNHDA and CDR2 SQIVND (reference sequence). The CDR3 contains 13 residues. Trimming took 5 bases from V and 6 from J, leaving 12 bases between them. This clone turned up a few times. As processed by the authors: From reference gene primer amplification, estimates of nucleated cell counts were derived. Profiling relied on immunoSEQ multiplex PCR, and the TCRdb table lists in-frame clones only, not all of them. Clone size and V and J calls were adopted from that table, with D and trimming inferred from the DNA. The repertoire has 95,000 to 110,000 clones, around 90% of them found once; the top ten carry 3% to 3.5%.

The sequenced sample was peripheral blood. The rearrangement joins TRBV19 to TRBJ2-3; tentatively, D is TRBD2 (6 bases). The source is a man in his fifties in a cohort sampled during active COVID-19. CDR3 region: CASSEVGRDTQYF. In nucleotides, the CDR3 is TGTGCCAGTAGTGAGGTGGGGAGGGATACGCAGTATTTT.